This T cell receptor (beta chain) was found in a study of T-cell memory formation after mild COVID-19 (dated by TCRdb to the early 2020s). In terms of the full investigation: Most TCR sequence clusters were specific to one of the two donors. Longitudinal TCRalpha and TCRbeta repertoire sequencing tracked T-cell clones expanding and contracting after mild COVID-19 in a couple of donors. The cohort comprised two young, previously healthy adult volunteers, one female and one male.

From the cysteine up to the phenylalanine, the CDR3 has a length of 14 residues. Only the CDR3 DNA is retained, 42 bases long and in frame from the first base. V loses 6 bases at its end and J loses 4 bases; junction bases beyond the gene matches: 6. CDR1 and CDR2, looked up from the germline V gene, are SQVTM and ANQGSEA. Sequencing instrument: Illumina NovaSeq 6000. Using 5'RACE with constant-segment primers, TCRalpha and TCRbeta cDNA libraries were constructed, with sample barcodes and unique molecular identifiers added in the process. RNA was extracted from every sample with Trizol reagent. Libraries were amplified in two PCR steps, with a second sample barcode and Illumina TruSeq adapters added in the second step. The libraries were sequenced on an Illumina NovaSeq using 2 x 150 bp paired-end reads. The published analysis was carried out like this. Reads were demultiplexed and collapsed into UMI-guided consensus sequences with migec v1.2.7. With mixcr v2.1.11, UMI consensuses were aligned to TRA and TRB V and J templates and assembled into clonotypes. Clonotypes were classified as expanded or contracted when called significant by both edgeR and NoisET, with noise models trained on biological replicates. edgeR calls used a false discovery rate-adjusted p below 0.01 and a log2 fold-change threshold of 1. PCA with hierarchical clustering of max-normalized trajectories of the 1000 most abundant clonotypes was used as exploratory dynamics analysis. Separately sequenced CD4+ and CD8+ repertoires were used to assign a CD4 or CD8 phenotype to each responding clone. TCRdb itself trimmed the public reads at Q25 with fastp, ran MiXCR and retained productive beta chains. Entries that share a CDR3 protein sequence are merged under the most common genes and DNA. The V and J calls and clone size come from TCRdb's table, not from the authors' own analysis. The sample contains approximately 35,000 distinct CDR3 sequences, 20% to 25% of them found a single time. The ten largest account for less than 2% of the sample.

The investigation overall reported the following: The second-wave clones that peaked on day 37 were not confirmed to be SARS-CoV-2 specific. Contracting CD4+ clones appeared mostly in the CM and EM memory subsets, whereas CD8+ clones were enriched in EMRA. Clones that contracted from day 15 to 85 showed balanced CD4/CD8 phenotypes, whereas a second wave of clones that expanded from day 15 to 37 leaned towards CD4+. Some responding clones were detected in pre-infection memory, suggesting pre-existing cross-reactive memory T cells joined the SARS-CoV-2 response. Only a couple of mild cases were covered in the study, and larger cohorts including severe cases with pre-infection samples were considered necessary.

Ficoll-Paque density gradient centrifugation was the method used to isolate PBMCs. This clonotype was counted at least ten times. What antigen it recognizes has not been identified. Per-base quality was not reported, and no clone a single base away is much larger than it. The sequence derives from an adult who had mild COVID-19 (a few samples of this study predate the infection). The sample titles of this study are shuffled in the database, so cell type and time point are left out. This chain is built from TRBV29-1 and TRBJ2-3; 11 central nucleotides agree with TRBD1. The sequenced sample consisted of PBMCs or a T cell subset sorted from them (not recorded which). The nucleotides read TGCAGCGTGGGGACAGGGGGGTCCCCAGATACGCAGTATTTT. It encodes CSVGTGGSPDTQYF.